A selection of T cell receptor beta chains follows, all from one sample in a study of a mutant IDH1 vaccine in newly diagnosed glioma. No antigen has been assigned to these receptors. Libraries were prepared by immunoSEQ multiplex PCR; TCRdb keeps only in-frame clonotypes and omits some of them. In the table there are about 120,000 clones, 85% to 90% of which are singletons. Sequences were derived from PBMCs, sampled from a glioma patient whose treatment included an IDH1 peptide vaccine. Receptors originate from a woman aged 45-65 years with glioma. Both conserved end residues are part of each CDR3. D genes are given only for firm matches. Expanded clones are given a class, and other clones once, few, many or no size at all.

>TRBJ2-1|TRBV30|-|TRBD2
CAWSGLAGTEQFF
TGTGCCTGGAGCGGACTAGCGGGAACCGAGCAGTTCTTC
>TRBJ2-1|TRBV5-6|-|-
CASSLEAVGYYNEQFF
TGTGCCAGCAGCTTGGAGGCGGTGGGGTACTACAATGAGCAGTTCTTC
>TRBJ2-7|TRBV15|-|-
CATSDLNYEQYF
TGTGCCACCAGCGACCTGAACTACGAGCAGTACTTC
>TRBJ1-4|TRBV6-5|-|-
CASGAGEKLFF
TGTGCCAGCGGGGCTGGTGAAAAACTGTTTTTT
>TRBJ2-5|TRBV7-9|-|-
CASSLGGVDQETQYF
TGTGCCAGCAGCTTAGGGGGAGTAGATCAAGAGACCCAGTACTTC
>TRBJ1-5|TRBV10-3|-|-
CAIGESYSNQPQHF
TGTGCCATCGGTGAGTCGTATAGCAATCAGCCCCAGCATTTT
>TRBJ2-2|TRBV12-5|-|-
CASGLDYSNTGELFF
TGTGCTAGTGGTTTGGACTATTCAAACACCGGGGAGCTGTTTTTT
>TRBJ2-7|TRBV12-5|-|TRBD1
CASGGAGGLGEQYF
TGTGCTAGTGGCGGGGCAGGGGGCCTTGGCGAGCAGTACTTC
>TRBJ1-1|TRBV27|-|-
CASSAGNTEAFF
TGTGCCAGCAGTGCAGGGAACACTGAAGCTTTCTTT
>TRBJ2-3|TRBV11-2|-|-
CASSFGTYTQYF
TGTGCCAGCAGCTTCGGCACATATACGCAGTATTTT
>TRBJ2-1|TRBV20-1|-|-
CSAREDNEQFF
TGCAGTGCTAGAGAGGACAATGAGCAGTTCTTC
>TRBJ2-7|TRBV28|-|-
CASSLLGTKQYF
TGTGCCAGCAGTTTATTGGGCACTAAGCAGTACTTC
>TRBJ2-5|TRBV4-2|-|-
CASSQGSGQTQYF
TGTGCCAGCAGCCAGGGAAGTGGGCAGACCCAGTACTTC
>TRBJ2-7|TRBV4-1|-|TRBD2
CASSQGLADEQYF
TGCGCCAGCAGCCAAGGACTAGCTGACGAGCAGTACTTC
>TRBJ1-3|TRBV28|-|TRBD1
CASSPQGEEFSLLGNTIYF
TGTGCCAGCAGTCCCCAGGGGGAGGAATTCAGTCTTTTGGGAAACACCATATATTTT
>TRBJ2-7|TRBV5-1|-|TRBD2
CASSPRLAGNYEQYF
TGCGCCAGCAGCCCACGACTAGCGGGAAACTACGAGCAGTACTTC
>TRBJ2-3|TRBV7-9|-|TRBD1
CASSPRTGLGTDTQYF
TGTGCCAGCAGCCCCCGGACAGGGTTGGGCACAGATACGCAGTATTTT
>TRBJ2-7|TRBV28|-|-
CASRGPVYPYEQYF
TGTGCCAGCAGGGGACCGGTTTACCCCTACGAGCAGTACTTC
>TRBJ2-2|TRBV4-1|few|TRBD2
CASSHGLAGGTNTGELFF
TGCGCCAGCAGCCACGGACTAGCGGGAGGAACGAACACCGGGGAGCTGTTTTTT
>TRBJ1-1|TRBV18|once|-
CASSLGGIEAFF
TGTGCCAGCTCCCTTGGAGGGATTGAAGCTTTCTTT
>TRBJ1-1|TRBV6-1|-|-
CASSEDRRERLSTEAFF
TGTGCCAGCAGTGAAGACCGGCGGGAGCGGTTAAGCACTGAAGCTTTCTTT
>TRBJ1-1|TRBV7-9|-|-
CASSRPRTEAFF
TGTGCCAGCAGCCGTCCAAGGACTGAAGCTTTCTTT
>TRBJ1-1|TRBV28|-|-
CASSLSRGTLDTEAFF
TGTGCCAGCAGTTTATCCCGGGGAACCTTGGACACTGAAGCTTTCTTT
>TRBJ2-7|TRBV4-1|-|TRBD1
CASSQAHRGLYEQYF
TGCGCCAGCAGCCAAGCCCATAGGGGGCTGTACGAGCAGTACTTC
>TRBJ1-1|TRBV27|-|-
CASSWQSNTEAFF
TGTGCCAGCAGTTGGCAGTCGAACACTGAAGCTTTCTTT
>TRBJ2-3|TRBV30|-|TRBD2
CAWTIGLAGYTDTQYF
TGTGCCTGGACCATTGGACTAGCGGGTTACACAGATACGCAGTATTTT
>TRBJ2-5|TRBV7-3|once|-
CASSLGPRETQYF
TGTGCCAGCAGCTTGGGGCCGAGGGAGACCCAGTACTTC
>TRBJ2-1|TRBV11-2|-|TRBD2
CASSLSAGGADEQFF
TGTGCCAGCAGCTTATCGGCGGGAGGAGCTGATGAGCAGTTCTTC